This T cell receptor (beta chain) was recorded in a study of regulatory T cells in long-lasting Graves disease. The J segment lost 2 bases and the V segment lost 2 bases, leaving 3 bases of the junction unmatched. The length of the CDR3 is 16 residues. As regards this clonotype: Its antigen is not known.

TCR beta libraries were built with iRepertoire HTBI primers and Arm-PCR of CDR3 regions. In the original workflow: The study identified around 62 TRBV and 11 to 15 TRBJ segments across samples. TCRdb independently ran MiXCR on the multiplex PCR reads; one entry per CDR3 protein. The V and J calls shown here were made by TCRdb, not taken from the authors' results. The repertoire holds roughly 500,000 distinct CDR3 sequences, with roughly 12% as singletons. Whole-study findings and limits: Thyroid tissue went unstudied; only peripheral blood was examined.

Specified time point: newly diagnosed GD, antithyroid drugs for less than 3 months. The TCR library was made from RNA extracted from PBMCs. Blood from the periphery, about 9 milliliters in all, was drawn into EDTA tubes. These data are also associated with another study on T cells in Graves' hyperthyroidism and ophthalmopathy. As reported in that work: Progression to ophthalmopathy was predicted a median of roughly 6.5 months early.

The J gene is TRBJ2-3, the V gene TRBV12-3 or TRBV12-4, with TRBD2 identical over 11 bases. Material: peripheral blood mononuclear cells (PBMCs), obtained at new diagnosis, from a patient treated with antithyroid drugs. This sequence originates from a man aged 25-45 years with Graves disease. CDR3: CASSLTSGSNTDTQYF. In nucleotides, the CDR3 is TGTGCCAGCAGTTTAACTAGCGGGAGTAACACAGATACGCAGTATTTT.